The following is a T cell receptor beta chain sequence with its context. The antigen is not known. The data belong to a study of cytomegalovirus exposure and HLA in healthy donors. Study-wide findings and caveats: In a later analysis, DRB1 alleles had the most associated TCRs; HLA-C alleles the fewest.

The PCR was carried out with 60 Vbeta primers and 13 Jbeta primers. Clones were read by immunoSEQ multiplex PCR, and TCRdb kept only the in-frame ones, dropping some. The sample consists of about 170,000 clones, around 81% of them appearing once. The V segment lost 6 bases and the J segment 4 bases; nucleotides outside the gene matches: 14. The germline gives CDR1 MDHEN, CDR2 SYDVKM. The CDR3 loop spans 17 amino acids. This chain uses TRBV28 with TRBJ1-4; 7 bases align to TRBD1. The receptor was isolated from a woman aged 25-40 years in good health and CMV-seropositive. Material for sequencing was PBMCs. CDR3 nucleotide sequence: TGTGCCAGCAGCCCAGGGGGTTACTCACCGATTAATGAAAAACTGTTTTTT. This codes for CASSPGGYSPINEKLFF.